Each of the 26 T cell receptor beta chains below was sequenced from the same sample in a study of T cell repertoires in cytomegalovirus infection. TCRdb re-derived calls from the reads in MiXCR, one entry per CDR3 protein. The data show some 800,000 distinct CDR3 sequences, approximately 32% seen once. Their specific antigens are unknown. The source material was cultured CD8+ T cells from PBMCs, sampled from culture after CMV antigen stimulation. These receptors all come from a human donor in good health (CMV status not recorded). Some clones in this sample may be carry-over from other donors' samples.

This clonotype has a handful of counts. This chain links TRBV5-1 with TRBJ2-7; D gene ambiguous. The germline V gene encodes CDR1 SGHRS and CDR2 YFSETQ. The V end was cut by 0 bases, the J end by 4 bases, with 11 bases between. The CDR3 is 14 amino acids. CDR3 amino acids: CASSLAGFRYEQYF. For the CDR3, the DNA is TGCGCCAGCAGCTTGGCAGGCTTTCGGTACGAGCAGTACTTC.

V usage is TRBV12-5 and J usage is TRBJ1-5; D remains ambiguous. Germline values: CDR1 LGHNT, CDR2 FRNRAP. The CDR3 is 15 residues long. Trimming left V 0 bases short and J 2 bases short, with 8 bases between. The CDR3 nucleotides are TGTGCTAGTGGTTTGGTGAATCTAGGCAATCAGCCCCAGCATTTT. Translating it yields CASGLVNLGNQPQHF.

The J gene is TRBJ2-3, the V gene TRBV27; a possible D gene is TRBD1 (6 bases). V lost 2 bases and J 4 bases, leaving 16 bases between the germline ends. There are 16 residues in the CDR3. Germline V gives CDR1 MNHEY, CDR2 SMNVEV (reference sequence). The CDR3 here is CASSLDRAWGPDTQYF. The CDR3 nucleotides read TGTGCCAGCAGTTTAGACCGGGCTTGGGGGCCAGATACGCAGTATTTT.

The sample holds a few counts of this clonotype. The CDR3 nucleotides are TGTGCCAGCAGTGAGTTCGGGGAGGTCTACAATGAGCAGTTCTTC. Translated: CASSEFGEVYNEQFF. The chain employs TRBV2 and TRBJ2-1, with TRBD2 as a possible D gene (6 bases). Trimming removed 3 bases from V and 3 bases from J, with 12 bases in between. Per germline, CDR1 SNHLY and CDR2 FYNNEI. This CDR3 is built from 15 residues.

This rearrangement joins TRBV13 to TRBJ2-3; TRBD2 aligns across 10 bases. CDR1 and CDR2 from the germline V gene are PRHDT and FYEKMQ (reference sequence). Trimming at V came to 5 bases and at J to 5 bases, leaving 7 bases not matched to a gene. The CDR3 is 15 amino acids. CDR3 residues: CASSPAGGREDTQYF. CDR3 nucleotide sequence: TGTGCCAGCAGCCCAGCGGGGGGGCGAGAAGATACGCAGTATTTT.

CDR3 loop: CASSSQQGPYNEQFF. As DNA, the CDR3 is TGTGCCAGCAGTTCACAACAGGGGCCCTACAATGAGCAGTTCTTC. This chain links TRBV27 with TRBJ2-1; 7 positions match TRBD1. This CDR3 region has 15 residues. V lost 4 bases to trimming and J lost 2 bases; unmatched junction nucleotides: 5. Germline V gives CDR1 MNHEY, CDR2 SMNVEV (reference sequence).

This chain uses TRBV7-4 with TRBJ1-1; D call uncertain. Trimming took off 1 base at V and 10 bases at J, with 13 bases between the two ends. The CDR3 is made up of 13 amino acids. Germline values: CDR1 SGHVT, CDR2 SQSDAQ. CDR3 nucleotides: TGTGCCAGCAGCTTAGACCCCCGACCCGGAGCTTTCTTT. It codes for CASSLDPRPGAFF.

This chain joins TRBV2 and TRBJ1-4; D is possibly TRBD1 (6 bases). From germline, CDR1 is SNHLY and CDR2 FYNNEI. The CDR3 sequence is 16 residues long. Trimming removed 8 bases from V and 5 bases from J, with 21 bases in between. The CDR3 DNA is TGTGCCAGCTGGGAACCGGTCCCGGGGGCGAATGAAAAACTGTTTTTT. Its protein is CASWEPVPGANEKLFF.

V usage is TRBV13 and J usage is TRBJ2-1; 11 bases match TRBD2. V gave up 4 bases and J gave up 3 bases; unmatched junction bases: 5. There are 16 residues in the CDR3. The germline V gene has CDR1 PRHDT and CDR2 FYEKMQ (reference sequence). This chain's CDR3 is CASSSSGTSGYNEQFF. Written as DNA, the CDR3 is TGTGCCAGCAGCTCATCCGGGACTAGCGGCTACAATGAGCAGTTCTTC.

The chain is built from TRBV7-8 and TRBJ2-3, with 9 positions matching TRBD2. Trimming cost V 2 bases and J 0 bases; bases outside gene matches: 12. Germline V gene data show CDR1 as SGHVS and CDR2 as FQNEAQ. The CDR3 extends over 19 amino acids. CDR3 amino acids: CASSLQRGAGSDSTDTQYF. DNA of the CDR3: TGTGCCAGCAGCTTACAGCGGGGGGCCGGTAGTGATAGCACAGATACGCAGTATTTT.

This clonotype turned up a few times. The CDR3 is CAIRGTQKYNEQFF. The CDR3 DNA reads TGTGCCATCAGAGGGACACAAAAATACAATGAGCAGTTCTTC. The chain uses TRBV10-3 and TRBJ2-1; TRBD1 might be the D (6 bases). This CDR3 has 14 amino acids. The V gene's germline CDR1 is ENHRY and CDR2 SYGVKD. Trimming removed 6 bases from V and 4 bases from J, with 13 bases in between.

This clonotype was detected a few times. V and J are TRBV7-2 and TRBJ1-2; weak D call: TRBD1 (5 bases). Germline V gene sequence: CDR1 SGHTA, CDR2 FQGNSA. This CDR3 spans 14 amino acids. V lost 5 bases and J 3 bases, leaving 13 bases between the germline ends. DNA of the CDR3: TGTGCCAGCAGCCCTAGGGACCGAGACTATGGCTACACCTTC. Residues: CASSPRDRDYGYTF.

This clonotype has only a few counts. J is TRBJ1-5 and V is TRBV27; 8 nucleotides align to TRBD1. The germline V gene encodes CDR1 MNHEY and CDR2 SMNVEV (reference sequence). CDR3 size: 15 residues. V shed 4 bases and J 0 bases; nucleotides not matched to a gene: 2. CDR3 nucleotides: TGTGCCAGCAGTTGGACAGGGTATAGCAATCAGCCCCAGCATTTT. Encoded protein: CASSWTGYSNQPQHF.

This clonotype was observed a handful of times. The V call is TRBV12-3 or TRBV12-4, the J call TRBJ1-6; 10 positions agree with TRBD1. This CDR3 is built from 17 residues. Trimming removed 3 bases from V and 6 bases from J; junction bases left unmatched: 8. The CDR3 region is CASSLKRWDRGNSPLHF. CDR3 in DNA: TGTGCCAGCAGTTTGAAAAGGTGGGACAGGGGTAATTCACCCCTCCACTTT.

In DNA form, the CDR3 reads TGTGCCAGCAGTGCAACATCGACCGGGGAGCTGTTTTTT. It is translated as CASSATSTGELFF. The chain carries TRBV12-3 or TRBV12-4 and TRBJ2-2; D is unresolved. The CDR3 sequence is 13 residues long. Trimming left V 5 bases short and J 5 bases short, with 9 bases between.

This clonotype was recorded a few times. This rearrangement joins TRBV7-3 to TRBJ2-5, with 11 bases lining up with TRBD2. Germline V CDR1 and CDR2: SGHTA, FQGTGA. This CDR3 is built from 15 residues. J gave up 3 bases and V 5 bases, and 5 bases lay outside the gene matches. CDR3 sequence: CASSQGLAVEETQYF. In DNA form, the CDR3 reads TGTGCCAGCAGCCAGGGACTAGCGGTCGAAGAGACCCAGTACTTC.

J is TRBJ2-3 and V is TRBV7-9; D remains unclear. The CDR3 covers 15 residues. Germline lookup yields CDR1 SEHNR and CDR2 FQNEAQ (reference sequence). Deletions cut 3 bases from V and 1 base from J, with 11 bases between. Here the CDR3 DNA reads TGTGCCAGCAGCTTTAATGACGCAGGCACAGATACGCAGTATTTT. This translates into CASSFNDAGTDTQYF.

This clonotype has more than one count but fewer than ten. J is TRBJ2-1 and V is TRBV7-9; tentatively, D is TRBD1 or TRBD2 (5 bases each). CDR1 and CDR2 (germline): SEHNR, FQNEAQ (reference sequence). V gave up 4 bases and J gave up 8 bases, with 12 bases separating them. The CDR3 consists of 13 residues. The CDR3 region is CASSSGLRDEQFF. CDR3 DNA sequence: TGTGCCAGCAGCTCGGGGCTTAGGGATGAGCAGTTCTTC.

The rearrangement joins TRBV12-3 or TRBV12-4 to TRBJ1-2; TRBD1 might be the D (6 bases). Deletions cut 3 bases from V and 6 bases from J, with 17 bases between. This CDR3 region has 15 residues. The CDR3 nucleotides are TGTGCCAGCAGTTTGTCGGCAGGGGAGGGTGATGGCTACACCTTC. Its protein is CASSLSAGEGDGYTF.

The DNA of the CDR3 is TGTGCCAGCAGCTTGGGGGGGACAGTTTATTATGGCTACACCTTC. Translation gives CASSLGGTVYYGYTF. This chain connects TRBV11-2 to TRBJ1-2; 7 positions match TRBD1. Losses at the gene ends were 3 bases for V and 5 bases for J; bases not matched to a gene: 9. CDR1 is SGHAT, CDR2 FQNNGV, per germline. The CDR3 sequence is 15 residues long.

This chain uses TRBV4-3 with TRBJ1-3, with no clear D. Germline-derived CDR1 and CDR2 are LGHNA and YSLEER. This CDR3 is 17 amino acids long. The germline V and J ends were trimmed by 0 bases and 4 bases, with 16 bases remaining between them. Here the CDR3 DNA reads TGCGCCAGCAGCCAAGATTGGGCCAGGCTAAGGGGAAACACCATATATTTT. Translated: CASSQDWARLRGNTIYF.

There are many counts of this clonotype. The chain employs TRBV7-9 and TRBJ2-3; no reliable D call. Trimming stripped 2 bases from V and 2 bases from J, with 5 bases between. The CDR3 is 13 residues long. The V gene's germline CDR1 is SEHNR and CDR2 FQNEAQ (reference sequence). The CDR3 reads CASSLLLTDTQYF. In DNA form, the CDR3 reads TGTGCCAGCAGCTTATTGCTCACAGATACGCAGTATTTT.

This clonotype has only a few counts. This chain uses TRBV7-6 with TRBJ1-2; tentative D call: TRBD1 (5 bases). V gave up 2 bases and J gave up 8 bases, with 18 bases separating them. Germline assignment: CDR1 SGHVS and CDR2 FNYEAQ. The CDR3 contains 15 residues. In DNA form, the CDR3 reads TGTGCCAGCAGCTTATCCGGGACCACAGGCGGCGGCTACACCTTC. Translating it yields CASSLSGTTGGGYTF.

The V gene is TRBV6-2 or TRBV6-3, the J gene TRBJ2-1, with 7 bases fitting TRBD2. The CDR3 sequence is 16 residues long. The germline V gene encodes CDR1 MNHEY and CDR2 SVGEGT. Trimming at V came to 5 bases and at J to 5 bases, leaving 12 bases not matched to a gene. CDR3 sequence (DNA): TGTGCCAGCAGTCCCGGGGGGATGCCGGGAGACAATGAGCAGTTCTTC. It yields the protein CASSPGGMPGDNEQFF.

About this clonotype: A much larger clone sits a single nucleotide away, making a read error possible. The rearrangement links TRBV7-4 to TRBJ1-2; TRBD1 is a possible D gene (5 bases). The CDR3 has 16 amino acids. Germline V gives CDR1 SGHVT, CDR2 SQSDAQ. In nucleotides, the CDR3 is TGTGACAGCAGCTTAGCAATAGGGGAGCTCAACTATGGCTACACCTTC. It translates to CDSSLAIGELNYGYTF.

This chain joins TRBV6-5 and TRBJ1-1; D is undetermined. Trimming stripped 0 bases from V and 7 bases from J, with 9 bases between. CDR3 length equals 13 residues. The germline CDR1 and CDR2 sequences are MNHEY and SVGAGI. As DNA, the CDR3 is TGTGCCAGCAGTTACTCGACCGAGGTTGAAGCTTTCTTT. This gives the protein CASSYSTEVEAFF.